The following is a T cell receptor beta chain sequence with its context. This sample stems from a study of blood T cell repertoires in COVID-19. Study-level background: The origin of the acute and convalescent COVID-19 samples was the United States, Italy and Spain.

Authors' data handling: Amplification of reference gene primers was used by the study to estimate nucleated cell counts. TCRdb's table, derived via immunoSEQ multiplex PCR, lists solely in-frame clones and lacks some. V, J and clone size are taken as reported in that table, and D and trimming were inferred from the DNA itself. Of about 210,000 clones listed, around 83% are singletons. Trimming took off 0 bases at V and 4 bases at J, with 7 bases between the two ends. Germline CDR1 and CDR2: SGHRS and YFSETQ. CDR3 size: 13 residues. This sequence originates from a man aged 35 to 55 who had recovered from COVID-19. This chain connects TRBV5-1 to TRBJ1-1; the D gene is possibly TRBD1 (5 bases). The sequenced sample was peripheral blood. CDR3 region: CASSLVRGTEAFF. CDR3 sequence (DNA): TGCGCCAGCAGCTTGGTAAGGGGCACTGAAGCTTTCTTT.